The present entry profiles one T cell receptor beta chain with its context. Its antigen is unknown. This sample stems from a study of T cells in localized non-small cell lung cancer. Study-level findings and limits: The tumor had only one region sequenced, so heterogeneity remains possible.

The method was immunoSEQ multiplex PCR; TCRdb's version includes in-frame clones alone and lacks a portion of them. The sample lists roughly 34,000 clones; around four fifths were seen once. Germline CDR1 reads SGHRS; CDR2 reads YFSETQ. The V segment lost 4 bases and the J segment 6 bases; nucleotides outside the gene matches: 12. There are 15 residues in the CDR3. This chain links TRBV5-1 with TRBJ2-7; 8 nucleotides align to TRBD1. This clonotype originated in a male donor aged 60 or over with stage II squamous cell lung carcinoma. The sample consisted of peripheral blood, taken before any cancer treatment. DNA of the CDR3: TGCGCCAGCAGCCCATCCCAGGGGGCGGAGGGCGAGCAGTACTTC. Translating it yields CASSPSQGAEGEQYF.